These T cell receptor beta chains were read from a single sample in a study of regulatory T cells in long-lasting Graves disease. Via MiXCR, TCRdb re-called the multiplex PCR reads, giving one row per CDR3 protein. The sample consists of a few hundred thousand distinct CDR3 sequences, 23% of them appearing once. Sequencing was performed on peripheral blood mononuclear cells (PBMCs), taken when the disease was refractory, from a patient treated with antithyroid drugs. All receptors derive from a female donor with Graves disease. CDR3s include the opening cysteine and the closing phenylalanine or tryptophan. D genes are given only for firm matches. A clone size is listed for some rows: how often the clone was seen (once, few, many), or a class if it is expanded.

V: TRBV29-1
size: -
J: TRBJ2-7
D: -
DNA: TGCAGCGTAGGGACCGCCGGGAAGCAGTACTTC
CDR3: CSVGTAGKQYF

V: TRBV30
size: -
J: TRBJ2-7
D: -
DNA: TGTGCCTGGAGTGGTACGGGATCCGAGCAGTACTTC
CDR3: CAWSGTGSEQYF

V: TRBV18
size: -
J: TRBJ2-2
D: -
DNA: TGTGCCAGCTCACCAAGTAGCTCAAAACCGAACACCGGGGAGCTGTTTTTT
CDR3: CASSPSSSKPNTGELFF

V: TRBV18
size: -
J: TRBJ1-2
D: -
DNA: TGTGCCAGCTCAACGGACAGTATTGGTGGCTACACCTTC
CDR3: CASSTDSIGGYTF

V: TRBV14
size: few
J: TRBJ1-1
D: -
DNA: TGTGCCAGCAGCCTAACCCCAGGGCTCATGAACACTGAAGCTTTCTTT
CDR3: CASSLTPGLMNTEAFF

V: TRBV6-5
size: few
J: TRBJ2-5
D: TRBD2
DNA: TGTGCCAGCAGTTACTCGCCCGGGGGGGAGACCCAGTACTTC
CDR3: CASSYSPGGETQYF

V: TRBV20-1
size: many
J: TRBJ1-2
D: TRBD1
DNA: TGCAGTGCTAGAGCTATGGGACAGTCGAACTATGGCTACACCTTC
CDR3: CSARAMGQSNYGYTF

V: TRBV12-3/TRBV12-4
size: many
J: TRBJ1-1
D: TRBD1
DNA: TGTGCCAGCAGTCCTAGGGGGACAGGGACTGAAGCTTTCTTT
CDR3: CASSPRGTGTEAFF

V: TRBV11-2
size: -
J: TRBJ2-7
D: -
DNA: TGTGCCAGCAGCTTACCAGGTTTGCCTTACGAGCAGTACTTC
CDR3: CASSLPGLPYEQYF

V: TRBV12-3/TRBV12-4
size: few
J: TRBJ1-1
D: -
DNA: TGTGCCAGCAGTTTAGGGGAGAAAGCTGAAGCTTTCTTT
CDR3: CASSLGEKAEAFF

V: TRBV28
size: -
J: TRBJ1-6
D: -
DNA: TGTGCCAACAGTTCTGAATCGCTGACAGTAAATTCACCCCTCCACTTT
CDR3: CANSSESLTVNSPLHF

V: TRBV29-1
size: -
J: TRBJ1-3
D: -
DNA: TGCAGCGTTGAAGTTTCTAGGAAGGTCTCTGGAAACACCATATATTTT
CDR3: CSVEVSRKVSGNTIYF

V: TRBV28
size: many
J: TRBJ2-7
D: TRBD1
DNA: TGTGCCAGCAGTTTAGAGCAGGGGGCCTACGAGCAGTACTTC
CDR3: CASSLEQGAYEQYF

V: TRBV20-1
size: few
J: TRBJ2-6
D: TRBD1
DNA: TGCAGTGCTAGAGATCTACAGGGGGCGAGCTCTGGGGCCAACGTCCTGACTTTC
CDR3: CSARDLQGASSGANVLTF

V: TRBV6-2/TRBV6-3
size: -
J: TRBJ2-3
D: -
DNA: TGTGCCAGCAGTGACCGGGACGAAACAGGGGATACGCAGTATTTT
CDR3: CASSDRDETGDTQYF

V: TRBV29-1
size: -
J: TRBJ2-2
D: TRBD2
DNA: TGCAGCGTTGAAGGGGGTAGCGGGAGGGTTTCGAACACCGGGGAGCTGTTTTTT
CDR3: CSVEGGSGRVSNTGELFF

V: TRBV11-3
size: many
J: TRBJ2-7
D: TRBD2
DNA: TGTGCCAGCAGCTTTGGGCGGGGGTACGAGCAGTACTTC
CDR3: CASSFGRGYEQYF

V: TRBV12-3/TRBV12-4
size: many
J: TRBJ1-5
D: -
DNA: TGTGCCAGCAGCTCCGATGGGGTCTCCAATCAGCCCCAGCATTTT
CDR3: CASSSDGVSNQPQHF